These 16 T cell receptor beta chains share one sample of origin, sequenced in a study of cytomegalovirus exposure and HLA in healthy donors. In the PCR, 60 Vbeta and 13 Jbeta primers were used. The assay was immunoSEQ multiplex PCR, and TCRdb's table has in-frame clones only and misses some. Seen here are more than 90,000 clones, about 75% observed once, and the top ten hold around 7%. The sequencing input was PBMCs. These receptor sequences come from a middle-aged man in good health and CMV-seropositive.

This chain connects TRBV6-5 to TRBJ1-5; D is unclear. V was shortened by 6 bases and J by 2 bases, with 11 bases between the two germline ends. The germline V gene has CDR1 MNHEY and CDR2 SVGAGI. The CDR3 has 14 amino acids. CDR3 in amino acids: CASRRAGGNQPQHF. CDR3 nucleotides: TGTGCCAGCAGGAGGGCGGGAGGCAATCAGCCCCAGCATTTT.

V and J are TRBV18 and TRBJ2-5; D ambiguous. The ends were cut back, 3 bases at V and 2 bases at J, with 10 bases in the middle. CDR1 and CDR2 from the germline V gene are KGHSH and LQKENI. The CDR3 covers 14 residues. Here the CDR3 DNA reads TGTGCCAGCTCACCTCAAGCCGGGCAAGAGACCCAGTACTTC. It encodes CASSPQAGQETQYF.

The chain uses TRBV18 and TRBJ2-7; TRBD2 is a possible D gene (5 bases). This CDR3 comprises 15 residues. Per the germline V gene, CDR1 is KGHSH and CDR2 is LQKENI. The V gene lost 3 bases and the J gene lost 6 bases, with 18 bases spanning the gap. The CDR3 region is CASSPVSSGVPEQYF. The CDR3 DNA reads as TGTGCCAGCTCACCGGTCAGCAGCGGAGTTCCCGAGCAGTACTTC.

The rearrangement uses TRBV6-1 and TRBJ2-5, with D unclear. V lost 3 bases and J 5 bases, leaving 19 bases between the germline ends. CDR1 is MNHNS, CDR2 SASEGT, per germline. The CDR3 extends over 16 amino acids. The chain's CDR3 is CASSESRVLTWETQYF. CDR3 nucleotides: TGTGCCAGCAGTGAGTCTCGGGTTTTAACTTGGGAGACCCAGTACTTC.

The rearrangement links TRBV9 to TRBJ2-2, with D tentatively TRBD2 (5 bases). The CDR3 length is 16 residues. The V gene's germline CDR1 is SGDLS and CDR2 YYNGEE. The V end lost 1 base, the J end lost 4 bases, and 14 bases lay between the germline ends. CDR3 nucleotides: TGTGCCAGCAGCGTACGTCCGGGGTCAGGCACCGGGGAGCTGTTTTTT. Amino acid sequence: CASSVRPGSGTGELFF.

The V call is TRBV5-1, the J call TRBJ2-3; 7 bases line up with TRBD1. The CDR3 loop spans 14 amino acids. Germline lookup yields CDR1 SGHRS and CDR2 YFSETQ. V was pared by 0 bases and J by 6 bases, with 4 bases of the junction left unmatched. This CDR3 reads CASSLGQGSDTQYF. The CDR3, as DNA: TGCGCCAGCAGCTTGGGACAGGGCAGCGATACGCAGTATTTT.

This clone was found a few times. The chain couples TRBV7-9 to TRBJ2-7, with 9 bases lining up with TRBD1. The CDR3 covers 16 residues. J lost 0 bases, V lost 5 bases, and 8 bases had no gene match. Per the germline V gene, CDR1 is SEHNR and CDR2 is FQNEAQ (reference sequence). CDR3 bases: TGTGCCAGCAGCCCGAGCGGACAGGGGAGCTCCTACGAGCAGTACTTC. Its protein product is CASSPSGQGSSYEQYF.

This clone turned up a few times. The V gene is TRBV4-1, the J gene TRBJ2-6; D is unresolved. CDR1 is MGHRA, CDR2 YSYEKL, per germline. This CDR3 is 14 amino acids long. Trimming took off 4 bases at V and 7 bases at J, with 11 bases between the two ends. The CDR3 DNA is TGCGCCAGCAGCCTCTCCATAGTAGCCAACGTCCTGACTTTC. Its protein product is CASSLSIVANVLTF.

In nucleotides, the CDR3 is TGTGCCATCAGTGGGGCAGGGGGTCCGAACACTGAAGCTTTCTTT. Amino acid sequence: CAISGAGGPNTEAFF. The V and J genes are TRBV10-3 and TRBJ1-1, with 7 bases identical to TRBD1. With V trimmed by 4 bases and J by 1 base, 6 bases remained unmatched. This CDR3 has 15 residues. Germline-derived CDR1 and CDR2 are ENHRY and SYGVKD.

The J gene is TRBJ2-4, the V gene TRBV15; D might be TRBD2 (6 bases). V shed 0 bases and J shed 8 bases, with 17 bases lying between them. Per germline, CDR1 LNHNV and CDR2 YYDKDF (reference sequence). The length of the CDR3 is 16 residues. CDR3 in amino acids: CATSREMGRSTDIQYF. Here the CDR3 DNA reads TGTGCCACCAGCAGAGAAATGGGGAGGAGCACGGACATTCAGTACTTC.

This chain links TRBV19 with TRBJ2-2; TRBD1 matches 9 bases. Germline V gives CDR1 LNHDA, CDR2 SQIVND (reference sequence). The V and J ends lost 5 bases and 7 bases, in that order; junction bases with no gene match: 5. CDR3 size: 14 residues. The chain's CDR3 is CASSWGQGGGELFF. For the CDR3, the DNA is TGTGCCAGTAGTTGGGGACAGGGAGGCGGGGAGCTGTTTTTT.

CDR3 residues: CASSYSRGNEQFF. CDR3 sequence (DNA): TGTGCCAGCAGTTACTCTCGGGGGAATGAGCAGTTCTTC. V gene TRBV6-5 combines with J gene TRBJ2-1; D might be TRBD2 (6 bases). This CDR3 comprises 13 residues. The germline V and J ends were trimmed by 0 bases and 7 bases, with 7 bases remaining between them. Germline CDR1 and CDR2: MNHEY and SVGAGI.

J is TRBJ1-5 and V is TRBV27; TRBD1 agrees at 7 bases. This CDR3 is 13 amino acids long. The V gene's germline CDR1 is MNHEY and CDR2 SMNVEV (reference sequence). V lost 2 bases, J lost 5 bases, and 0 bases stayed unmatched. This CDR3 is CASSLRGHQPQHF. The CDR3 bases are TGTGCCAGCAGTTTAAGGGGGCATCAGCCCCAGCATTTT.

The J gene is TRBJ1-2, the V gene TRBV28; D uncertain. V lost 4 bases and J 0 bases, leaving 9 bases between the germline ends. The CDR3 consists of 14 residues. The V gene's germline CDR1 is MDHEN and CDR2 SYDVKM. CDR3 DNA sequence: TGTGCCAGCAGTTCCGGGATAGCTAACTATGGCTACACCTTC. As protein: CASSSGIANYGYTF.

The genes are TRBV5-1 and TRBJ2-7, with D tentatively TRBD2 (6 bases). The V end lost 0 bases, the J end lost 0 bases, and 10 bases lay between the germline ends. Germline loops: CDR1 SGHRS, CDR2 YFSETQ. The CDR3 has 15 residues. The CDR3 nucleotides read TGCGCCAGCAGCTTGGGTGGACTAAGCTCCTACGAGCAGTACTTC. Its translation is CASSLGGLSSYEQYF.

The chain carries TRBV5-6 and TRBJ2-3, with D possibly matching TRBD1 (5 bases). The V end lost 4 bases, the J end lost 2 bases, and 11 bases lay between the germline ends. The CDR3 has 14 residues. Germline V gene sequence: CDR1 SGHDT, CDR2 YYEEEE. CDR3 sequence: CASSQDTHTDTQYF. DNA for the CDR3: TGTGCCAGCAGCCAGGACACACACACAGATACGCAGTATTTT.